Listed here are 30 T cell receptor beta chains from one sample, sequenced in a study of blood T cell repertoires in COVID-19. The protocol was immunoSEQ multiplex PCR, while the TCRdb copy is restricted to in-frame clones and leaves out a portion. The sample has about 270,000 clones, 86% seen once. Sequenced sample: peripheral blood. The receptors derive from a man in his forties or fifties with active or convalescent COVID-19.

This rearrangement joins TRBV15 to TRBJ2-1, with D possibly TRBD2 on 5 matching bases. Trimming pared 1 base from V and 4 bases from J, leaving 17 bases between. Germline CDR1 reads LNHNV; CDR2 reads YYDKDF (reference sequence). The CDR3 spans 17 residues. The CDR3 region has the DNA TGTGCCACCAGCAGAGCCGCCCCCCGCGGGCTATACAATGAGCAGTTCTTC. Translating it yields CATSRAAPRGLYNEQFF.

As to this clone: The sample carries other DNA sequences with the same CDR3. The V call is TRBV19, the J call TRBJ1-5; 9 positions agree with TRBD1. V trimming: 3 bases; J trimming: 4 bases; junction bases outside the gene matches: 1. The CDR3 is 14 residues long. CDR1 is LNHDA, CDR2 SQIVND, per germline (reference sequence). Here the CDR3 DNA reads TGTGCCAGTAGTATTGGACAGGGGAATCAGCCCCAGCATTTT. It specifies CASSIGQGNQPQHF.

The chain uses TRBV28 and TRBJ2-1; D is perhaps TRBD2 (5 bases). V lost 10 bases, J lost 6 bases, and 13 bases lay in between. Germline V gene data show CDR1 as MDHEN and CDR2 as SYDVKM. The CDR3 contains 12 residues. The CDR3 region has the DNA TGTGCCATCGGAAGGCGGGTCAATGAGCAGTTCTTC. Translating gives CAIGRRVNEQFF.

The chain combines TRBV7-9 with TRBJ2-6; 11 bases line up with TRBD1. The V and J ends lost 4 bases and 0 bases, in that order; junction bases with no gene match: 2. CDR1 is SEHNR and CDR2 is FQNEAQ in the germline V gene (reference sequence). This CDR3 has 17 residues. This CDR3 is CASSSGTGGSGANVLTF. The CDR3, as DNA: TGTGCCAGCAGCTCCGGGACAGGGGGCTCTGGGGCCAACGTCCTGACTTTC.

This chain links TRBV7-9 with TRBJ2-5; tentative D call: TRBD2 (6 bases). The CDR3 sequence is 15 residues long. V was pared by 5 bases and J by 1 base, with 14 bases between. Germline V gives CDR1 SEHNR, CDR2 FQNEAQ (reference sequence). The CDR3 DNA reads TGTGCCAGCAGCGCCGTCACTAGCCCCCAAGAGACCCAGTACTTC. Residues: CASSAVTSPQETQYF.

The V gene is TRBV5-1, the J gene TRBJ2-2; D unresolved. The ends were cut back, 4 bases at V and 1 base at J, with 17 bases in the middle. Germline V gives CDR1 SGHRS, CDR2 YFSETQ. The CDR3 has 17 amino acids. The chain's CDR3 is CASSPRVGSVNTGELFF. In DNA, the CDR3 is TGCGCCAGCAGCCCCCGGGTCGGGTCGGTGAACACCGGGGAGCTGTTTTTT.

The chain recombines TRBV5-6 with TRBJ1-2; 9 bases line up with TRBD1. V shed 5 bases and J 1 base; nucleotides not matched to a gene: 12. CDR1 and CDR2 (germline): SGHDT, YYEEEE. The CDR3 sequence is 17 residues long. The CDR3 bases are TGTGCCAGCAGTTTGACTCCCGGGACAGGGATTAACTATGGCTACACCTTC. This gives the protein CASSLTPGTGINYGYTF.

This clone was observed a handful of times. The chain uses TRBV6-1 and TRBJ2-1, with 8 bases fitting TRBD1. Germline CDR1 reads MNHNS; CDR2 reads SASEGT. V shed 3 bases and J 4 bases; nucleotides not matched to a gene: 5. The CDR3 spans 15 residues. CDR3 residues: CASSEVQGAYNEQFF. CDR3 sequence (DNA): TGTGCCAGCAGTGAGGTTCAGGGGGCGTACAATGAGCAGTTCTTC.

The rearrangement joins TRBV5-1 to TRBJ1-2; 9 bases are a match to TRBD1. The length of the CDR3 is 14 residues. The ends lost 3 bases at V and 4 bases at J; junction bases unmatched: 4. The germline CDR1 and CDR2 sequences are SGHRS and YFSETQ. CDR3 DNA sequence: TGCGCCAGCAGCTCCAAGACAGGGGGCTATGGCTACACCTTC. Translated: CASSSKTGGYGYTF.

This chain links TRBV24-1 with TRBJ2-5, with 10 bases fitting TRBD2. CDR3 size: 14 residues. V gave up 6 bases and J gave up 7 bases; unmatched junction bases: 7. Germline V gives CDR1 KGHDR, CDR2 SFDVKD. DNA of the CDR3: TGTGCCACCAGTCTAGCGGGAGTGGGGCCGACCCAGTACTTC. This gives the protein CATSLAGVGPTQYF.

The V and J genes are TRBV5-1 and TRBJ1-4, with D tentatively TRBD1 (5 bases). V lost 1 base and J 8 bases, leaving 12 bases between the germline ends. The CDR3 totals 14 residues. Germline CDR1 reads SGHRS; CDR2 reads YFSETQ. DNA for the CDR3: TGCGCCAGCAGCTTGACAGGACCCCTCGAAAAACTGTTTTTT. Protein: CASSLTGPLEKLFF.

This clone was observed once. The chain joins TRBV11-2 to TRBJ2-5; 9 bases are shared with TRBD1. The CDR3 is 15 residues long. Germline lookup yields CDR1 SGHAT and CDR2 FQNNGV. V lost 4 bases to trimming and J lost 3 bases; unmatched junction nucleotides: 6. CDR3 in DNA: TGTGCCAGCAGCTCCCGGGGACAGGGTGAAGAGACCCAGTACTTC. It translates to CASSSRGQGEETQYF.

The chain's CDR3 is CASRTFRGRDSTDTQYF. For the CDR3, the DNA is TGTGCCAGCAGAACATTCAGGGGGCGCGATTCGACAGATACGCAGTATTTT. The chain has TRBV27 and TRBJ2-3, with 8 bases identical to TRBD1. Germline values: CDR1 MNHEY, CDR2 SMNVEV (reference sequence). The CDR3 contains 17 residues. V dropped 6 bases and J dropped 3; count of bases not matched to a gene: 14.

The CDR3 DNA sequence: TGTGCCAGTAGTATAGGGAGTAGCGGGAGACAAGATACGCAGTATTTT. This translates into CASSIGSSGRQDTQYF. The chain couples TRBV19 to TRBJ2-3; 9 bases agree with TRBD2. This CDR3 spans 16 amino acids. Germline lookup yields CDR1 LNHDA and CDR2 SQIVND (reference sequence). The V segment lost 1 base and the J segment 5 bases; nucleotides outside the gene matches: 7.

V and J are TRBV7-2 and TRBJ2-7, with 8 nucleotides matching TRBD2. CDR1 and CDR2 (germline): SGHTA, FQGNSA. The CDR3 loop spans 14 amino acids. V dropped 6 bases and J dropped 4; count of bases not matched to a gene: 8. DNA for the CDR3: TGTGCCAGCAGTTCTATGGCGGGAGGTTACGAGCAGTACTTC. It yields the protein CASSSMAGGYEQYF.

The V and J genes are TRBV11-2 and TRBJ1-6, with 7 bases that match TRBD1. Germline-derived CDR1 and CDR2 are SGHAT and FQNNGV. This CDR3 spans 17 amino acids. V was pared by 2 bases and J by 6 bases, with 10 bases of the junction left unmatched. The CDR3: CASSLNSLDRFNSPLHF. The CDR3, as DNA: TGTGCCAGCAGCTTAAATTCCCTGGACAGGTTTAATTCACCCCTCCACTTT.

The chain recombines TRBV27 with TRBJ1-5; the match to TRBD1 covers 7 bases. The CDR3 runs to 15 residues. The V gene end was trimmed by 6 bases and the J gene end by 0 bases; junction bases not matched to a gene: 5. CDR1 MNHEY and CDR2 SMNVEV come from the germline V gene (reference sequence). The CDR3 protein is CASSLRGPSNQPQHF. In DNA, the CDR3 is TGTGCCAGCAGCCTTAGGGGGCCTAGCAATCAGCCCCAGCATTTT.

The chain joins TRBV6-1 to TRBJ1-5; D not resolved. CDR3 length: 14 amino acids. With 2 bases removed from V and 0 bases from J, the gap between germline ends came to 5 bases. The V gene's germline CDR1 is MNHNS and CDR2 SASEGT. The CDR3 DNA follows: TGTGCCAGCAGTGAACTACTTAGCAATCAGCCCCAGCATTTT. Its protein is CASSELLSNQPQHF.

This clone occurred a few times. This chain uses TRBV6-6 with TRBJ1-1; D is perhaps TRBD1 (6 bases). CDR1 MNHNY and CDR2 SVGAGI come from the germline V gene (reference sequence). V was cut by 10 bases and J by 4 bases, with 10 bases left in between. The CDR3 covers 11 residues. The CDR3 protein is CATGQPTEAFF. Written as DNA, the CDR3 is TGTGCCACTGGACAGCCCACTGAAGCTTTCTTT.

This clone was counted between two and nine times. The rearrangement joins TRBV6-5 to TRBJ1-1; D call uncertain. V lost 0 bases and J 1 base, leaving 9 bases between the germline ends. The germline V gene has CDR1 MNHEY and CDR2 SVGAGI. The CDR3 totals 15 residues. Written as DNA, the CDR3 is TGTGCCAGCAGTTACTCGGCAGGCCCGAACACTGAAGCTTTCTTT. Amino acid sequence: CASSYSAGPNTEAFF.

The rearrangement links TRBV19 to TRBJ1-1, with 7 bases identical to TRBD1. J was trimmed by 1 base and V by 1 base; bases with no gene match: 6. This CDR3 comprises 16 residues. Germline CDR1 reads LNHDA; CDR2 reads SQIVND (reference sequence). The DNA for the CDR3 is TGTGCCAGTAGTATAGCCCCGGGACAGTGGAACACTGAAGCTTTCTTT. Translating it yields CASSIAPGQWNTEAFF.

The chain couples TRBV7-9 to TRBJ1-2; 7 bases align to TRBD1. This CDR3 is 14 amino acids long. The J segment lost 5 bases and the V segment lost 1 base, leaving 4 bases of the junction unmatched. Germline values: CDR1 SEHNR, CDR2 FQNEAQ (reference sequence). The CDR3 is CASSLEGTAYGYTF. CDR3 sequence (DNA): TGTGCCAGCAGCTTAGAGGGGACAGCGTATGGCTACACCTTC.

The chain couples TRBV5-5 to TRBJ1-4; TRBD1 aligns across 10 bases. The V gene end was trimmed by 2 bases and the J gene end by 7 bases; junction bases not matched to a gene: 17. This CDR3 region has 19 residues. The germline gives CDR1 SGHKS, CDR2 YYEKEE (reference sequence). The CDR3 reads CASSFMIGGTGVQGEKLFF. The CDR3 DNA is TGTGCCAGCAGCTTTATGATTGGTGGGACAGGGGTTCAGGGTGAAAAACTGTTTTTT.

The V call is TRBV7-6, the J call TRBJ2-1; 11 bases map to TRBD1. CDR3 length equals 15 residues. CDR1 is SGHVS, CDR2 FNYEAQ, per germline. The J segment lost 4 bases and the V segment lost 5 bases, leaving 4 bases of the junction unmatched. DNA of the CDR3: TGTGCCAGCAGCCACGGGACAGGGGGATACAATGAGCAGTTCTTC. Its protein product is CASSHGTGGYNEQFF.

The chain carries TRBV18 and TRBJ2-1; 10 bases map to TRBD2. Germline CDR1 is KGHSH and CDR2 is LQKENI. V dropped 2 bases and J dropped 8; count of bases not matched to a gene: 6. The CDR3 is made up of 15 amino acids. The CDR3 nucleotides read TGTGCCAGCTCACCAAGTAGCGGGAGGACTTATGAGCAGTTCTTC. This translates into CASSPSSGRTYEQFF.

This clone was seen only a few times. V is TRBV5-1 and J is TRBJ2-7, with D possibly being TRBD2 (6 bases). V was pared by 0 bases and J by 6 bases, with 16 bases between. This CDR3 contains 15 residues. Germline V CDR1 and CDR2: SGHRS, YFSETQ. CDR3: CASSLGGRWDSEQYF. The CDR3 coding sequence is TGCGCCAGCAGCTTGGGAGGTCGGTGGGACTCCGAGCAGTACTTC.

CDR3: CASSPTQGDLDEKLFF. The CDR3 bases are TGTGCCAGCAGCCCGACACAGGGGGACTTGGATGAAAAACTGTTTTTT. V usage is TRBV4-2 and J usage is TRBJ1-4; TRBD1 matches 8 bases. Germline V gives CDR1 LGHNA, CDR2 YNFKEQ. The ends lost 4 bases at V and 6 bases at J; junction bases unmatched: 10. The CDR3 extends over 16 amino acids.

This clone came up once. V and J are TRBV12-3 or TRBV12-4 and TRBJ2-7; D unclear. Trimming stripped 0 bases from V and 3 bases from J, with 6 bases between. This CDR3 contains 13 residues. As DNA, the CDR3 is TGTGCCAGCAGTTTAGCCGCGATCTACGAGCAGTACTTC. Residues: CASSLAAIYEQYF.

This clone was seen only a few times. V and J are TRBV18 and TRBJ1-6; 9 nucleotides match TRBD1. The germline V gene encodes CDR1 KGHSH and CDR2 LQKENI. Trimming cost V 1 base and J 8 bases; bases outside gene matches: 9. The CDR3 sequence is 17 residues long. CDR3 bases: TGTGCCAGCTCACCACGGGGGGGACAGGGAAGCGATTCACCCCTCCACTTT. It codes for CASSPRGGQGSDSPLHF. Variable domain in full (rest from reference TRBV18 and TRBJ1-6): NAGVMQNPRHLVRRRGQEARLRCSPMKGHSHVYWYRQLPEEGLKFMVYLQKENIIDESGMPKERFSAEFPKEGPSILRIQQVVRGDSAAYFCASSPRGGQGSDSPLHFGNGTRLTVT.

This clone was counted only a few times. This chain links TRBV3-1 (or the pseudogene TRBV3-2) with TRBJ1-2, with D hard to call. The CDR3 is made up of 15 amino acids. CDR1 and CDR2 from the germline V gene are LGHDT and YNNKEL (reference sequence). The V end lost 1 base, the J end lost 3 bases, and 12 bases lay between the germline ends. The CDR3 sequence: CASSQGRQPHYGYTF. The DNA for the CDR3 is TGTGCCAGCAGCCAAGGGCGGCAGCCGCACTATGGCTACACCTTC.